The subject of this entry is one TCR beta chain. This specimen comes from a study of T cells in Graves' hyperthyroidism and ophthalmopathy. From RNA transcripts, TCR beta CDR3 regions were amplified. Using the HTBI primer set, a first-round RT-PCR was run on the TCR CDR3. TCRdb fed the multiplex PCR reads into MiXCR, producing one record per CDR3 protein. Among around 620,000 distinct CDR3 sequences, 16% were seen once, and the ten largest hold around 4%. Germline lookup yields CDR1 LGHDT and CDR2 YNNKEL (reference sequence). The V and J ends lost 4 bases and 5 bases respectively, with 15 bases between them. The CDR3 consists of 15 residues.

The sequence was collected from a woman in her twenties or thirties with Graves' hyperthyroidism. Sequenced: blood. The V call is TRBV3-1, the J call TRBJ2-1; D possibly corresponds to TRBD2 (6 bases). CDR3 protein: CASSRRGLTDNEQFF. In nucleotides, the CDR3 is TGTGCCAGCAGCCGAAGGGGACTTACCGACAATGAGCAGTTCTTC.